This passage covers 29 T cell receptor beta chains from one sample sequenced in a study of Ad26.COV2.S vaccination and SARS-CoV-2 variants. TCRdb's table, derived via immunoSEQ multiplex PCR, lists solely in-frame clones and lacks some. The top ten clones hold about 16% of a sample with about 94,000 clones, more than 65% of them seen once. The sequenced sample was peripheral blood, obtained after recovery from COVID-19. These receptors all come from a human donor who had recovered from COVID-19.

This clone showed up just a few times. The chain employs TRBV5-1 and TRBJ1-2; D is perhaps TRBD1 (5 bases). Deletions cut 4 bases from V and 6 bases from J, with 22 bases between. Germline loops: CDR1 SGHRS, CDR2 YFSETQ. This CDR3 is 16 amino acids long. The CDR3 DNA follows: TGCGCCAGCAGCGCATCTCCCCGGGGGGGGATCGATGGCTACACCTTC. Translating gives CASSASPRGGIDGYTF.

The chain combines TRBV27 with TRBJ2-5, with 8 bases fitting TRBD1. With V trimmed by 5 bases and J by 5 bases, 7 bases remained unmatched. This CDR3 spans 14 amino acids. The germline V gene encodes CDR1 MNHEY and CDR2 SMNVEV (reference sequence). In nucleotides, the CDR3 is TGTGCCAGCAGTCCCCAGGGGGCTGTGGAGACCCAGTACTTC. It is translated as CASSPQGAVETQYF.

This sequence joins TRBV28 and TRBJ2-1; no clear D gene. The CDR3 length is 13 residues. Germline assignment: CDR1 MDHEN and CDR2 SYDVKM. V lost 8 bases to trimming and J lost 4 bases, with 12 bases between them. CDR3 in DNA: TGTGCCAGCCGCGGTACACCGTACAATGAGCAGTTCTTC. Its translation is CASRGTPYNEQFF.

The genes are TRBV15 and TRBJ2-5; 7 nucleotides agree with TRBD2. Germline loops: CDR1 LNHNV, CDR2 YYDKDF (reference sequence). Unmatched junction bases numbered 10, after V lost 5 bases and J lost 4 bases. The CDR3 sequence is 15 residues long. CDR3 sequence reads: CATSGDGLVGETQYF. The CDR3 DNA follows: TGTGCCACCAGCGGGGACGGACTAGTGGGAGAGACCCAGTACTTC.

The chain couples TRBV28 to TRBJ2-2, with D perhaps given as TRBD1 or TRBD2 (5 bases each). Deletions cut 3 bases from V and 4 bases from J, with 15 bases between. In germline, CDR1 is MDHEN, CDR2 SYDVKM. This CDR3 spans 16 amino acids. This CDR3 is CASSFPRDATTGELFF. The CDR3 DNA reads TGTGCCAGCAGTTTCCCTAGGGACGCGACCACCGGGGAGCTGTTTTTT.

This sequence joins TRBV7-9 and TRBJ2-2, with D uncertain. This CDR3 contains 13 residues. V lost 5 bases and J lost 3, with 7 bases in between. Germline CDR1 reads SEHNR; CDR2 reads FQNEAQ (reference sequence). In DNA form, the CDR3 reads TGTGCCAGCAGCGATGGGTACACCGGGGAGCTGTTTTTT. It codes for CASSDGYTGELFF.

This clone was detected only once. J is TRBJ1-2 and V is TRBV5-1, with a weak D call TRBD1 (5 bases). The V gene lost 5 bases and the J gene lost 6 bases, with 11 bases spanning the gap. The CDR3 is made up of 12 amino acids. The V gene's germline CDR1 is SGHRS and CDR2 YFSETQ. The CDR3 is CASSSTVDGYTF. CDR3 nucleotides: TGCGCCAGCAGTTCGACAGTTGATGGCTACACCTTC.

This chain connects TRBV7-9 to TRBJ2-1; 7 bases map to TRBD2. Germline CDR1 and CDR2: SEHNR and FQNEAQ (reference sequence). V lost 1 base and J lost 7; bases outside the gene matches: 4. The CDR3 is 14 amino acids. The CDR3: CASSLVRERNEQFF. The CDR3 region has the DNA TGTGCCAGCAGCTTAGTGCGGGAGCGAAATGAGCAGTTCTTC.

This CDR3 is CASSLIFDRADNEQFF. The CDR3 DNA follows: TGTGCCAGCAGTTTAATTTTCGACAGGGCCGACAATGAGCAGTTCTTC. V is TRBV27 and J is TRBJ2-1; 7 positions match TRBD1. Germline CDR1 is MNHEY and CDR2 is SMNVEV (reference sequence). V dropped 2 bases and J dropped 5; count of bases not matched to a gene: 9. CDR3 length: 16 amino acids.

The chain uses TRBV3-1 (or the pseudogene TRBV3-2) and TRBJ2-1; D remains ambiguous. The germline V gene encodes CDR1 LGHDT and CDR2 YNNKEL (reference sequence). The CDR3 extends over 13 amino acids. V was cut by 1 base and J by 9 bases, with 10 bases left in between. The CDR3 here is CASSQGQVGEQFF. The CDR3 bases are TGTGCCAGCAGCCAAGGTCAGGTGGGTGAGCAGTTCTTC.

This clone was counted a single time. This sequence joins TRBV6-5 and TRBJ2-1; a weak D match, TRBD2 (6 bases). Trimming shortened V by 8 bases and J by 5 bases, and 16 bases separated the two germline ends. CDR1 is MNHEY, CDR2 SVGAGI, per germline. The CDR3 is made up of 14 amino acids. As DNA, the CDR3 is TGTGCCAGCCAGGTAGCGGAGAGGGACAATGAGCAGTTCTTC. Translating gives CASQVAERDNEQFF.

The chain joins TRBV5-1 to TRBJ2-2; TRBD1 matches 10 bases. The CDR3 is made up of 15 amino acids. J gave up 6 bases and V 4 bases, and 6 bases lay outside the gene matches. The V gene's germline CDR1 is SGHRS and CDR2 YFSETQ. The CDR3 protein is CASSERQGASGELFF. CDR3 nucleotide sequence: TGCGCCAGCAGCGAGCGACAGGGGGCGTCCGGGGAGCTGTTTTTT.

The chain uses TRBV10-3 and TRBJ1-4, with TRBD1 matching over 9 bases. The CDR3 length is 15 residues. The V and J ends lost 0 bases and 5 bases, in that order; junction bases with no gene match: 1. Germline V gives CDR1 ENHRY, CDR2 SYGVKD. CDR3 loop: CAISESGQGNEKLFF. For the CDR3, the DNA is TGTGCCATCAGTGAGTCCGGACAGGGGAATGAAAAACTGTTTTTT.

V is TRBV27 and J is TRBJ2-4; 10 nucleotides match TRBD1. Germline CDR1 is MNHEY and CDR2 is SMNVEV (reference sequence). With V trimmed by 5 bases and J by 2 bases, 6 bases remained unmatched. The CDR3 totals 16 residues. CDR3 DNA: TGTGCCAGCAGTGCCTGGACAGGGGGAACCAAAAACATTCAGTACTTC. Translated: CASSAWTGGTKNIQYF.

The J gene is TRBJ1-2, the V gene TRBV28, with TRBD1 identical over 8 bases. The CDR3 runs to 15 residues. From germline, CDR1 is MDHEN and CDR2 SYDVKM. With V trimmed by 5 bases and J by 1 base, 6 bases remained unmatched. CDR3 amino acids: CASSPGQGHNYGYTF. CDR3 DNA: TGTGCCAGCAGTCCCGGACAGGGACATAACTATGGCTACACCTTC.

This chain links TRBV11-3 with TRBJ1-1; 7 positions match TRBD1. The CDR3 extends over 12 amino acids. Germline V gene sequence: CDR1 SGHNT, CDR2 YENEEA. V shed 3 bases and J 5 bases; nucleotides not matched to a gene: 0. The CDR3 reads CASSFRGTEAFF. CDR3 sequence (DNA): TGTGCCAGCAGCTTCAGGGGGACTGAAGCTTTCTTT.

J is TRBJ1-2 and V is TRBV5-6, with D unclear. Trimming took off 3 bases at V and 4 bases at J, with 10 bases between the two ends. The V gene's germline CDR1 is SGHDT and CDR2 YYEEEE. The CDR3 has 13 residues. CDR3 sequence (DNA): TGTGCCAGCAGCTCGGGGAGCTTCTATGGCTACACCTTC. This codes for CASSSGSFYGYTF.

The CDR3 region has the DNA TGTGCCAGCTCACCACAAGATACGACAGGGCGCGAGCCCCAGCATTTT. Its protein product is CASSPQDTTGREPQHF. V and J are TRBV18 and TRBJ1-5; 7 bases are a match to TRBD1. Germline V gene data show CDR1 as KGHSH and CDR2 as LQKENI. The CDR3 sequence is 16 residues long. With 1 base clipped from V and 8 bases from J, the junction kept 11 bases outside the gene matches.

The chain couples TRBV6-5 to TRBJ2-1; D is perhaps TRBD2 (7 bases). This CDR3 has 15 residues. The germline V gene encodes CDR1 MNHEY and CDR2 SVGAGI. Trimming took 6 bases from V and 6 from J, leaving 18 bases between them. For the CDR3, the DNA is TGTGCCAGCAGCCCCTGGAGGGGGGGCGGCAATGAGCAGTTCTTC. Protein: CASSPWRGGGNEQFF.

This chain joins TRBV27 and TRBJ1-2, with TRBD1 matching 7 bases. The CDR3 runs to 12 residues. Germline loops: CDR1 MNHEY, CDR2 SMNVEV (reference sequence). Losses at the gene ends were 6 bases for V and 8 bases for J; bases not matched to a gene: 6. CDR3 sequence reads: CASRGDRDGYTF. Here the CDR3 DNA reads TGTGCCAGCAGAGGAGACAGGGACGGCTACACCTTC.

The chain recombines TRBV6-1 with TRBJ1-3; tentatively, D is TRBD1 (5 bases). Deletions cut 2 bases from V and 4 bases from J, with 9 bases between. CDR1 and CDR2 (germline): MNHNS, SASEGT. The CDR3 sequence is 14 residues long. CDR3 DNA: TGTGCCAGCAGTGAATTGGGACTCGGAAACACCATATATTTT. Protein sequence: CASSELGLGNTIYF.

The chain links TRBV6-5 to TRBJ1-2; D is unclear. Trimming left V 5 bases short and J 8 bases short, with 12 bases between. The CDR3 extends over 12 amino acids. Germline V gene data show CDR1 as MNHEY and CDR2 as SVGAGI. CDR3 loop: CASSQPTGGYTF. CDR3 nucleotide sequence: TGTGCCAGCAGTCAACCGACGGGGGGCTACACCTTC.

The chain recombines TRBV13 with TRBJ1-1; no clear D. The CDR3 totals 17 residues. Germline lookup yields CDR1 PRHDT and CDR2 FYEKMQ (reference sequence). V lost 1 base, J lost 0 bases, and 15 bases lay in between. DNA of the CDR3: TGTGCCAGCAGCTTAGAGACCCCAGGAGACTTGAACACTGAAGCTTTCTTT. It codes for CASSLETPGDLNTEAFF.

This chain links TRBV18 with TRBJ2-7, with D perhaps matching TRBD1 (7 bases). CDR3 length: 15 amino acids. The V end lost 4 bases, the J end lost 3 bases, and 16 bases lay between the germline ends. Germline values: CDR1 KGHSH, CDR2 LQKENI. CDR3 sequence: CASSQDAGQLYEQYF. Here the CDR3 DNA reads TGTGCCAGCTCACAAGACGCGGGACAGCTCTACGAGCAGTACTTC.

The J gene is TRBJ2-7, the V gene TRBV28, with 10 bases fitting TRBD1. Germline-derived CDR1 and CDR2 are MDHEN and SYDVKM. V gave up 7 bases and J gave up 5 bases; unmatched junction bases: 11. The CDR3 sequence is 15 residues long. Here the CDR3 DNA reads TGTGCCAGCACCCCTCATGGGGACAGGGGCCACGAGCAGTACTTC. It translates to CASTPHGDRGHEQYF.

The CDR3: CASSKGRGVLGYTF. The CDR3 bases are TGTGCCAGCAGTAAAGGCAGGGGCGTTTTGGGCTACACCTTC. This rearrangement joins TRBV2 to TRBJ1-2; TRBD1 is a possible D gene (6 bases). The CDR3 totals 14 residues. Trimming removed 5 bases from V and 8 bases from J, with 18 bases in between. CDR1 SNHLY and CDR2 FYNNEI come from the germline V gene. The whole variable domain, filled in from reference TRBV2 and TRBJ1-2, reads EPEVTQTPSHQVTQMGQEVILRCVPISNHLYFYWYRQILGQKVEFLVSFYNNEISEKSEIFDDQFSVERPDGSNFTLKIRSTKLEDSAMYFCASSKGRGVLGYTFGSGTRLTVV.

This clone appeared once. The chain employs TRBV19 and TRBJ1-5, with D perhaps TRBD1 (5 bases). CDR1 and CDR2 from the germline V gene are LNHDA and SQIVND (reference sequence). This CDR3 region has 13 residues. Trimming cost V 6 bases and J 3 bases, with 9 bases left between them. CDR3 loop: CASRDTVNQPQHF. CDR3 DNA: TGTGCCAGTAGGGACACGGTCAATCAGCCCCAGCATTTT.

The chain has TRBV3-1 (or the pseudogene TRBV3-2) and TRBJ2-5; 8 bases are shared with TRBD1. The length of the CDR3 is 14 residues. Looked up from germline, CDR1 is LGHDT and CDR2 is YNNKEL (reference sequence). Unmatched junction bases numbered 8, after V lost 6 bases and J lost 5 bases. DNA for the CDR3: TGTGCCAGCAGTAGCAGGGGGCGTGGGGAGACCCAGTACTTC. Encoded protein: CASSSRGRGETQYF.

The chain combines TRBV6-5 with TRBJ1-1, with a possible D match to TRBD1 (5 bases). CDR3 length equals 16 residues. The germline V gene encodes CDR1 MNHEY and CDR2 SVGAGI. V shed 2 bases and J shed 3 bases, with 16 bases lying between them. In DNA, the CDR3 is TGTGCCAGCAGTTACCGGGACCCTATTCGGCACACTGAAGCTTTCTTT. Encoded protein: CASSYRDPIRHTEAFF.